Listed here are 12 T cell receptor beta chains from one sample, sequenced in a study of shared clonotypes between healthy human individuals. Repertoires were generated with immunoSEQ multiplex PCR, while TCRdb's copy carries only in-frame clones and drops some. The sample records some 2,500,000 clones, over 85% being singletons. The material sequenced was naive CD4+ T cells from PBMCs. Subset defined: CD45RA+ positively selected. Every receptor here comes from a man aged 18 to 29 in good health. Some clones in this sample may be carry-over from other donors' samples.

This clone was detected only once. J is TRBJ2-7 and V is TRBV27; 8 nucleotides agree with TRBD2. V lost 3 bases and J lost 9; bases outside the gene matches: 22. Germline loops: CDR1 MNHEY, CDR2 SMNVEV (reference sequence). There are 18 residues in the CDR3. The CDR3 reads CASSFRGEGLAGRRGQYF. CDR3 bases: TGTGCCAGCAGTTTTAGAGGGGAGGGGCTAGCGGGCCGAAGGGGGCAGTACTTC.

This chain joins TRBV29-1 and TRBJ1-2; TRBD1 matches at 10 bases. Trimming took 3 bases from V and 8 from J; bases not matched to a gene: 9. Germline V gene lookup returns CDR1 SQVTM and CDR2 ANQGSEA. The CDR3 runs to 14 residues. CDR3 sequence (DNA): TGCAGCGTTGAGAAGGACAGGGGGTTGGGGGGCTACACCTTC. Translating gives CSVEKDRGLGGYTF.

The chain uses TRBV10-3 and TRBJ1-1, with a weak D call TRBD1 (6 bases). The CDR3 loop spans 13 amino acids. V lost 4 bases and J 7 bases, leaving 13 bases between the germline ends. Germline-derived CDR1 and CDR2 are ENHRY and SYGVKD. CDR3 region: CAISVKGEVEAFF. The CDR3 DNA is TGTGCCATCAGTGTAAAGGGGGAGGTTGAAGCTTTCTTT.

This clone was seen more than once but under ten times. The gene calls are TRBV30 and TRBJ1-1, with TRBD1 matching 8 bases. The ends lost 2 bases at V and 2 bases at J; junction bases unmatched: 4. The CDR3 has 14 residues. Germline CDR1 is GTSNPN and CDR2 is SVGIG (reference sequence). For the CDR3, the DNA is TGTGCCTGGAGTCAGGGACAGGTTAACACTGAAGCTTTCTTT. This gives the protein CAWSQGQVNTEAFF. The full variable domain, rest sourced from reference TRBV30 and TRBJ1-1, is SQTIHQWPATLVQPVGSPLSLECTVEGTSNPNLYWYRQAAGRGLQLLFYSVGIGQISSEVPQNLSASRPQDRQFILSSKKLLLSDSGFYLCAWSQGQVNTEAFFGQGTRLTVV.

The chain uses TRBV5-1 and TRBJ2-3; TRBD2 matches at 10 bases. V was clipped by 7 bases and J by 3 bases; unmatched bases: 8. Looked up from germline, CDR1 is SGHRS and CDR2 is YFSETQ. The CDR3 has 15 residues. CDR3 nucleotide sequence: TGCGCCAGCTGCATAGCGGGAGGTGGGACAGATACGCAGTATTTT. It is translated as CASCIAGGGTDTQYF.

V is TRBV7-3 and J is TRBJ2-1; no definite D call. CDR3 length equals 15 residues. V gave up 4 bases and J gave up 8 bases, with 18 bases separating them. Germline V lookup: CDR1 SGHTA, CDR2 FQGTGA. CDR3 residues: CASSSRAPGFDEQFF. The CDR3 DNA is TGTGCCAGCAGCTCCCGGGCCCCGGGTTTCGATGAGCAGTTCTTC.

V gene TRBV7-9 combines with J gene TRBJ1-1; D is unresolved. V lost 5 bases and J 5 bases, leaving 6 bases between the germline ends. CDR1 and CDR2 (germline): SEHNR, FQNEAQ (reference sequence). The CDR3 sequence is 11 residues long. The CDR3 DNA sequence: TGTGCCAGCAGCGCAGAGACTGAAGCTTTCTTT. Its translation is CASSAETEAFF.

The V and J genes are TRBV9 and TRBJ2-1; D possibly matches TRBD1 or TRBD2 (5 bases each). V lost 3 bases, J lost 0 bases, and 10 bases lay in between. The CDR3 consists of 15 residues. Germline assignment: CDR1 SGDLS and CDR2 YYNGEE. CDR3 amino acids: CASSGDGSSYNEQFF. For the CDR3, the DNA is TGTGCCAGCAGCGGGGACGGTAGCTCCTACAATGAGCAGTTCTTC.

In this sample, this clone turned up a few times. The V and J genes are TRBV28 and TRBJ1-5; 7 positions agree with TRBD1. Germline V lookup: CDR1 MDHEN, CDR2 SYDVKM. Trimming removed 6 bases from V and 0 bases from J; junction bases left unmatched: 5. The CDR3 sequence is 15 residues long. The CDR3 DNA sequence: TGTGCCAGCAGACCCGGGACAGTTAGCAATCAGCCCCAGCATTTT. Its translation is CASRPGTVSNQPQHF.

V and J are TRBV29-1 and TRBJ2-2, with TRBD2 identical over 13 bases. The CDR3 consists of 14 residues. V lost 5 bases to trimming and J lost 6 bases; unmatched junction nucleotides: 3. Germline loops: CDR1 SQVTM, CDR2 ANQGSEA. As DNA, the CDR3 is TGCAGCGTTTGGACTAGCGGGAGATCCGGGGAGCTGTTTTTT. Translation gives CSVWTSGRSGELFF.

A single count supports this clone. The chain links TRBV5-4 to TRBJ2-7; D might be TRBD1 or TRBD2, each matching 6 bases. V dropped 4 bases and J dropped 6 bases, with 14 bases sitting between them. Germline CDR1 is SGHNT and CDR2 is YYREEE (reference sequence). CDR3 length equals 13 residues. The CDR3 loop reads CASSVEGGGEQYF. CDR3 DNA sequence: TGTGCCAGCAGCGTAGAGGGGGGAGGCGAGCAGTACTTC.

The chain employs TRBV4-2 and TRBJ1-1; D may be TRBD1 (5 bases). This CDR3 is built from 18 residues. Per germline, CDR1 LGHNA and CDR2 YNFKEQ. The V and J ends lost 1 base and 4 bases respectively, with 22 bases between them. This chain's CDR3 is CASSQGGGIGTFGTEAFF. CDR3 in DNA: TGTGCCAGCAGCCAAGGGGGAGGCATAGGGACCTTTGGCACTGAAGCTTTCTTT.